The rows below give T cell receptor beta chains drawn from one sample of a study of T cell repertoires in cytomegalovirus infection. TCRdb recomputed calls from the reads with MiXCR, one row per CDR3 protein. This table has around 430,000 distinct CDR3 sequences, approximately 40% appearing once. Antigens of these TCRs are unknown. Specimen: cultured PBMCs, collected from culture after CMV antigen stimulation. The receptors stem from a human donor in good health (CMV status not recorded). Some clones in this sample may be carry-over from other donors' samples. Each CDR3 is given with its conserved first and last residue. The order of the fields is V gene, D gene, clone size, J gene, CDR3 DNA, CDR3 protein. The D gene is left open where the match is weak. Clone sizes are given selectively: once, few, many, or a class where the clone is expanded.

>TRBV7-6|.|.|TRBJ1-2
TGTGCCAGCAGCAATGTTGGAGGTGCTGTCTATGGCTACACCTTC
CASSNVGGAVYGYTF
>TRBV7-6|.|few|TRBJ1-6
TGTGCCAGCAGCTACCGGGCCCAGGGTAGAGATTCACCCCTCCACTTT
CASSYRAQGRDSPLHF
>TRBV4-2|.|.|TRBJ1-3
TGTGCCAGCAGCCCCCTGGTGGGCTCTGGAAACACCATATATTTT
CASSPLVGSGNTIYF
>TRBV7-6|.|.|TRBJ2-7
TGTGCCAGCAGCTTTTCGGGGACTGGATCCTACGAGCAGTACTTC
CASSFSGTGSYEQYF
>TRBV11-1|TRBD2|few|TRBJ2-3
TGTGCCAGCAGCTTAATCGGGGGGGCCGTGGCAGATACGCAGTATTTT
CASSLIGGAVADTQYF
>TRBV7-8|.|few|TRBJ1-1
TGTGCCAGCAGCTTAGAAGGTACCAGACCCAACACTGAAGCTTTCTTT
CASSLEGTRPNTEAFF
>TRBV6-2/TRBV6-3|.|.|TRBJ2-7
TGTGCCAGCAGTTATTCGACACCCTACGAGCAGTACTTC
CASSYSTPYEQYF
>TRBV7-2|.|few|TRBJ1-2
TGTGCCAGCAGCTTATACGGGGGGGAAGAGTATGGCTACACCTTC
CASSLYGGEEYGYTF
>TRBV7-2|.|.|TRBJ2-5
TGTGCCGGCAGCTTAGAGGCTAGCCGGGCCCTTGTGACCCAGTACTTC
CAGSLEASRALVTQYF
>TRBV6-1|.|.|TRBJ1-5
TGTGCCAGCAGTGAAATTAAGGCCCTGCCCCAGCATTTT
CASSEIKALPQHF
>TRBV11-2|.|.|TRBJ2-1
TGTGCCAGCAGCTTGACGGCGTCCTACAATGAGCAGTTCTTC
CASSLTASYNEQFF
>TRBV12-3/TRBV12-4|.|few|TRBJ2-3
TGTGCCAGCTTCTCCCGGGCGTGGCCCCCCGTAGATACGCAGTATTTT
CASFSRAWPPVDTQYF
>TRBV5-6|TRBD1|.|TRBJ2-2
TGTGCCAGCAGCCGTAGGACAGGCGGGGAGCTGTTTTTT
CASSRRTGGELFF
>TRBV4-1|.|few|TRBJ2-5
TGCGCCAGCAGCCAAGCGTCCCGGACCGGGTCGGAGACCCAGTACTTC
CASSQASRTGSETQYF
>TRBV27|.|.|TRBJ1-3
TGTGCCAGCAGTCAGGGGCCGGCCGGAAACACCATATATTTT
CASSQGPAGNTIYF
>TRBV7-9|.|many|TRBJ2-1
TGTGCCAGCAGCTTTACCCTAGCGTACAATGAGCAGTTCTTC
CASSFTLAYNEQFF
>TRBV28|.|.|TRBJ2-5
TGTGCCAGCAGTGCCCGATGGGGGCTGCAAGAGACCCAGTACTTC
CASSARWGLQETQYF
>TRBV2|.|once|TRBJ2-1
TGTGCCAGCAGTGAAGCGCCGGCTAGTGTATACCTAGAGCAGTTCTTC
CASSEAPASVYLEQFF
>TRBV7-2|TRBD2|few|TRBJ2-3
TGTGCCAGCAGTGCCGCGGGGGGCAGGGGTACGCAGTATTTT
CASSAAGGRGTQYF
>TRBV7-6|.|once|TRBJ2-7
TGTGCCAGCAGCTTATTCCAGGGCGAGCAGTACTTC
CASSLFQGEQYF
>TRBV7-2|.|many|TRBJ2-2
TGTGCCAGCAGCTTATTTTTTGGAACCGGGGAGCTGTTTTTT
CASSLFFGTGELFF
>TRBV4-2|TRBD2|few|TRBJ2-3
TGTGCCAGCAGCCTAGCCGGGACTAGCGGGGCCTCTAGCACAGATACGCAGTATTTT
CASSLAGTSGASSTDTQYF
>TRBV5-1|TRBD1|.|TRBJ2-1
TGCGCCAGCAGCCACCGACAGGGTCACAATGAGCAGTTCTTC
CASSHRQGHNEQFF
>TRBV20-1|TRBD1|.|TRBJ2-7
TGCAGTGCTATTCGGGACAGCTCCTACGAGCAGTACTTC
CSAIRDSSYEQYF
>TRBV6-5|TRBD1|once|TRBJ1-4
TGTGCCAGCAGTCCCGTGGTGGGACAGGGGACTGCCCCCCATCAAAAACTGTTTTTT
CASSPVVGQGTAPHQKLFF
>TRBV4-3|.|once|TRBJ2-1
TGCGCCAGCAGCCAAGATCCTGGGGCTAGAGCGAACAATGAGCAGTTCTTC
CASSQDPGARANNEQFF
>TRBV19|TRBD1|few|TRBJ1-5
TGTGCCAGTAGGATTGGTTACAGGGGAAAATTCTCTCAGCCCCAGCATTTT
CASRIGYRGKFSQPQHF
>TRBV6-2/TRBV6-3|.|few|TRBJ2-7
TGTGCCAGCAGTTATTTCGCACGAGGAATGGTGAGGTACGAGCAGTACTTC
CASSYFARGMVRYEQYF
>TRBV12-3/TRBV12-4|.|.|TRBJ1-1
TGTGCCAGCAGTTTAGCTAGGGGAGGGGGTGAAGCTTTCTTT
CASSLARGGGEAFF
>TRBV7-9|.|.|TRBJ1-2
TGTGCCAGCAGCTTCGCGACTAACTATGGCTACACCTTC
CASSFATNYGYTF
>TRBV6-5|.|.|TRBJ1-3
TGTGCCAGCAGTCCTGGAACAGCTAACTCTGGAAACACCATATATTTT
CASSPGTANSGNTIYF
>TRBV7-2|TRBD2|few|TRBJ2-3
TGTGCCAGCAGCTTATTTGCGCGGGAGGGCAGTGGTACGCAGTATTTT
CASSLFAREGSGTQYF
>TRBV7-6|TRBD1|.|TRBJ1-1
TGTGCCAGCAGCACGGACAGGGGAAACACTGAAGCTTTCTTT
CASSTDRGNTEAFF
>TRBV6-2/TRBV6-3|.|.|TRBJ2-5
TGTGCCAGCAGTTACGTGGGCGACCAAGAGACCCAGTACTTC
CASSYVGDQETQYF
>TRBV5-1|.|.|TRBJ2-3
TGCGCCAGCAGCTTGGGGACCGCCGCAGATACGCAGTATTTT
CASSLGTAADTQYF
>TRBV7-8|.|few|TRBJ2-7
TGTGCCAGCAGCACGGGGACCCACTACGAGCAGTACTTC
CASSTGTHYEQYF